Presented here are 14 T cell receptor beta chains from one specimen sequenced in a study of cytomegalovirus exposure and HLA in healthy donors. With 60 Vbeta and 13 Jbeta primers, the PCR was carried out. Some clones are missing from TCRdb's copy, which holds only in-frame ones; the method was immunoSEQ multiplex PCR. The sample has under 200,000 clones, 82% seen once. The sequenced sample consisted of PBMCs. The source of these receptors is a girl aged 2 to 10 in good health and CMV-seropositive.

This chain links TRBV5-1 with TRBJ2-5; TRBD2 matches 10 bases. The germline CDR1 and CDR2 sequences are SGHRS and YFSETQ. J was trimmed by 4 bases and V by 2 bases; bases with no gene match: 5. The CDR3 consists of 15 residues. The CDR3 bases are TGCGCCAGCAGCTTCGGGCTAGCGGGAGTAGAGACCCAGTACTTC. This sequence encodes CASSFGLAGVETQYF.

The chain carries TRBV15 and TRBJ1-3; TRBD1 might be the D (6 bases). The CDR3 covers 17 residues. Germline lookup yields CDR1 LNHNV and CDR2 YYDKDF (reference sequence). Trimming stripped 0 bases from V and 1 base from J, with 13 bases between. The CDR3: CATSRERPTGSGNTIYF. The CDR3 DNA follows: TGTGCCACCAGCAGAGAGCGACCAACAGGGTCTGGAAACACCATATATTTT.

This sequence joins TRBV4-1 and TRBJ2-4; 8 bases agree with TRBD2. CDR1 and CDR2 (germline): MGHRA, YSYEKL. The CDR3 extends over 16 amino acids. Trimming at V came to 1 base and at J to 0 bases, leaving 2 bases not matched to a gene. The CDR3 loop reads CASSQAGGAAKNIQYF. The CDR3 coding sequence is TGCGCCAGCAGCCAAGCCGGGGGGGCAGCCAAAAACATTCAGTACTTC.

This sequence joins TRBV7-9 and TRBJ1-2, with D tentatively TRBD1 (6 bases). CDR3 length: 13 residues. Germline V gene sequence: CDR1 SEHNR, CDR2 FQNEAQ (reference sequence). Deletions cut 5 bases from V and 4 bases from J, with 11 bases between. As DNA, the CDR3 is TGTGCCAGCAGCCTGGACAGTGGCTATGGCTACACCTTC. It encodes CASSLDSGYGYTF.

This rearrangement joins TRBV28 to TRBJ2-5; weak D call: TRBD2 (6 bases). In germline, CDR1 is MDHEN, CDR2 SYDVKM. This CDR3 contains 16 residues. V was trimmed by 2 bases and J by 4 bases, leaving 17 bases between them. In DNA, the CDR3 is TGTGCCAGCAGTTTAACCAATCCGACTAGTGCAGAGACCCAGTACTTC. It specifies CASSLTNPTSAETQYF.

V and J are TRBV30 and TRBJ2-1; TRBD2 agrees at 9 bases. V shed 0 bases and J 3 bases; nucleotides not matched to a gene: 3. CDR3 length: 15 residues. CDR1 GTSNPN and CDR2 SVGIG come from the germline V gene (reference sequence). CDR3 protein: CAWSVGTSFYNEQFF. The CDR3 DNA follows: TGTGCCTGGAGTGTTGGGACTAGCTTCTACAATGAGCAGTTCTTC. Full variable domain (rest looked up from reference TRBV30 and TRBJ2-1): SQTIHQWPATLVQPVGSPLSLECTVEGTSNPNLYWYRQAAGRGLQLLFYSVGIGQISSEVPQNLSASRPQDRQFILSSKKLLLSDSGFYLCAWSVGTSFYNEQFFGPGTRLTVL.

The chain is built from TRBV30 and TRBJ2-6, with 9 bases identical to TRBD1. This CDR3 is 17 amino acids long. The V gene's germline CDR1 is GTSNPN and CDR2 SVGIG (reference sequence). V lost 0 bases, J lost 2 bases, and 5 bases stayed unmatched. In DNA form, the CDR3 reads TGTGCCTGGAGTGTTGGGACAGGGCCCCCTGGGGCCAACGTCCTGACTTTC. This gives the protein CAWSVGTGPPGANVLTF.

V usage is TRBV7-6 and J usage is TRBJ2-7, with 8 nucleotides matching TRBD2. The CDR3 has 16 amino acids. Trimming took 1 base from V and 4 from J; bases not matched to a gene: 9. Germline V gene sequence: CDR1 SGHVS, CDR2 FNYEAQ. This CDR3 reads CASSLEAQRELYEQYF. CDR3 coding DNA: TGTGCCAGCAGCTTAGAGGCCCAGCGGGAGTTATACGAGCAGTACTTC.

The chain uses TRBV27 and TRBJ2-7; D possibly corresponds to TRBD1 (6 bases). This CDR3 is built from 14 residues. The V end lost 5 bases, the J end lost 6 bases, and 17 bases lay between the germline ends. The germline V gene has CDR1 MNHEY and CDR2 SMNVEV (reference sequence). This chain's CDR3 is CASSPSGIGGEQYF. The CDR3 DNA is TGTGCCAGCAGTCCGTCGGGAATAGGGGGCGAGCAGTACTTC.

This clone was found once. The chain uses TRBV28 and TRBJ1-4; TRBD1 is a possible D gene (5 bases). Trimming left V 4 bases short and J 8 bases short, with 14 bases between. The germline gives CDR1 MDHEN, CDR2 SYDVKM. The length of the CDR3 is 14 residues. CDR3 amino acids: CASSWSQGGEKLFF. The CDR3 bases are TGTGCCAGCAGTTGGTCGCAGGGTGGGGAAAAACTGTTTTTT.

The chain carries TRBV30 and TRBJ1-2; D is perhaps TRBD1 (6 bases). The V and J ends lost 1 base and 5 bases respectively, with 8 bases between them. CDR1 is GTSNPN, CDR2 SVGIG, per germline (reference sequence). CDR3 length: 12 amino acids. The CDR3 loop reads CAWSEGVYGYTF. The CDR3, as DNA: TGTGCCTGGAGTGAGGGGGTTTATGGCTACACCTTC.

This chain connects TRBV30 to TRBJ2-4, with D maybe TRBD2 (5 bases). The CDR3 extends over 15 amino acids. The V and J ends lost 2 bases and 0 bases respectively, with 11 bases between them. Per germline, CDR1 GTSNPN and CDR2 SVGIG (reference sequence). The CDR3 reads CAWSPRDLAKNIQYF. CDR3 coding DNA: TGTGCCTGGAGTCCGAGGGATCTAGCCAAAAACATTCAGTACTTC. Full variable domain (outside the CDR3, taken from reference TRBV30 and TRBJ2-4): SQTIHQWPATLVQPVGSPLSLECTVEGTSNPNLYWYRQAAGRGLQLLFYSVGIGQISSEVPQNLSASRPQDRQFILSSKKLLLSDSGFYLCAWSPRDLAKNIQYFGAGTRLSVL.

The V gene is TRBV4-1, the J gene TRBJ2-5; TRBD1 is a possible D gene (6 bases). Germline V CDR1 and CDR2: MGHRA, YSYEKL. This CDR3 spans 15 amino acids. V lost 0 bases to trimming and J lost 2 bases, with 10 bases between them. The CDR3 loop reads CASSQEKGGQETQYF. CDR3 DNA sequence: TGCGCCAGCAGCCAAGAAAAAGGGGGACAAGAGACCCAGTACTTC.

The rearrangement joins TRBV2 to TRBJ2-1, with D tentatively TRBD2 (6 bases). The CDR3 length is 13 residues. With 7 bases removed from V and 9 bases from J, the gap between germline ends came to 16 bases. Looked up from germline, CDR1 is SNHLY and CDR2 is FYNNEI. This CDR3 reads CASTPEGTGEQFF. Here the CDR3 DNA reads TGTGCCAGCACCCCGGAGGGTACCGGTGAGCAGTTCTTC.